The next 15 T cell receptor beta chains were all read from a single sample in a study of CD8 T cells in ankylosing spondylitis. TCRdb ran MiXCR on the 5' RACE reads and lists one entry per CDR3 protein. The sample lists around 340,000 distinct CDR3 sequences, roughly 14% seen once, with about 1.1% in the top ten. Sequencing was performed on blood, either unsorted or a sorted T cell fraction (not recorded which). Receptors originate from a male donor with ankylosing spondylitis or in good health (not recorded which).

This clonotype was seen only once. The chain couples TRBV25-1 to TRBJ2-7; D not resolved. The CDR3 is 14 residues long. Per germline, CDR1 MGHDK and CDR2 SYGVNS. Trimming removed 5 bases from V and 2 bases from J, with 13 bases in between. Here the CDR3 reads CASSKDTGAYEQYF. The CDR3 nucleotides read TGTGCCAGCAGTAAAGATACTGGCGCCTACGAGCAGTACTTC.

This clonotype was seen once. CDR3 sequence reads: CATNPSRGLAGQAFF. In nucleotides, the CDR3 is TGTGCCACCAATCCCTCAAGGGGGTTGGCGGGGCAAGCTTTCTTT. The chain carries TRBV6-1 and TRBJ1-1; a weak D match, TRBD1 (6 bases). Germline V gene lookup returns CDR1 MNHNS and CDR2 SASEGT. V dropped 10 bases and J dropped 9 bases, with 27 bases sitting between them. The CDR3 loop spans 15 amino acids.

The V and J genes are TRBV30 and TRBJ2-7; TRBD1 is a possible D gene (6 bases). Germline V gene data show CDR1 as GTSNPN and CDR2 as SVGIG (reference sequence). Trimming removed 1 base at V and 2 bases at J, with 15 bases between. The CDR3 spans 15 residues. The DNA of the CDR3 is TGTGCCTGGAGTGCAGGGGTTCCGAGGACCTACGAGCAGTACTTC. Encoded protein: CAWSAGVPRTYEQYF.

This clonotype has a handful of counts. The chain links TRBV30 to TRBJ2-1; TRBD2 aligns across 9 bases. With 4 bases clipped from V and 11 bases from J, the junction kept 9 bases outside the gene matches. The CDR3 totals 13 residues. Germline CDR1 GTSNPN, CDR2 SVGIG (reference sequence). This CDR3 reads CAWMGGRVSKQFF. The CDR3 coding sequence is TGTGCCTGGATGGGCGGGAGGGTGTCAAAGCAGTTCTTC.

This clonotype was counted only a few times. The chain links TRBV29-1 to TRBJ1-2; no definite D call. CDR1 and CDR2 from the germline V gene are SQVTM and ANQGSEA. Trimming removed 2 bases at V and 0 bases at J, with 4 bases between. The CDR3 is made up of 12 amino acids. The CDR3 protein is CSVETANYGYTF. The CDR3 DNA sequence: TGCAGCGTTGAAACAGCTAACTATGGCTACACCTTC. The variable domain in full, completed from reference TRBV29-1 and TRBJ1-2, reads SAVISQKPSRDICQRGTSLTIQCQVDSQVTMMFWYRQQPGQSLTLIATANQGSEATYESGFVIDKFPISRPNLTFSTLTVSNMSPEDSSIYLCSVETANYGYTFGSGTRLTVV.

The chain couples TRBV5-1 to TRBJ2-7, with TRBD1 matching 8 bases. Germline loops: CDR1 SGHRS, CDR2 YFSETQ. The V gene end was trimmed by 3 bases and the J gene end by 2 bases; junction bases not matched to a gene: 10. This CDR3 has 16 residues. CDR3 loop: CASSSLGTGPTYEQYF. The CDR3 DNA is TGCGCCAGCAGCTCCTTAGGGACAGGCCCTACCTACGAGCAGTACTTC.

This sequence joins TRBV10-3 and TRBJ2-7, with 8 bases that match TRBD1. This CDR3 spans 12 amino acids. After removal of 6 bases from V and 6 bases from J, the junction contained 4 bases not matched to a gene. CDR1 and CDR2 from the germline V gene are ENHRY and SYGVKD. CDR3 nucleotides: TGTGCCATCAGCGCCGGACAGGGCGAGCAGTACTTC. Translation gives CAISAGQGEQYF.

This clonotype was detected only once. The rearrangement links TRBV11-2 to TRBJ1-1, with D possibly TRBD1 on 5 matching bases. The CDR3 consists of 13 residues. Germline V gene data show CDR1 as SGHAT and CDR2 as FQNNGV. With 3 bases removed from V and 7 bases from J, the gap between germline ends came to 12 bases. In DNA form, the CDR3 reads TGTGCCAGCAGCTTCAGTGGAACAGGTGAAGCTTTCTTT. It yields the protein CASSFSGTGEAFF.

This clonotype was found a few times. The chain combines TRBV27 with TRBJ2-7; 7 nucleotides match TRBD2. The CDR3 sequence is 14 residues long. The germline CDR1 and CDR2 sequences are MNHEY and SMNVEV (reference sequence). V lost 7 bases, J lost 6 bases, and 12 bases stayed unmatched. This CDR3 reads CASTEVAGVGEQYF. The CDR3 DNA is TGTGCCAGCACGGAGGTGGCGGGAGTAGGCGAGCAGTACTTC.

V usage is TRBV14 and J usage is TRBJ1-1; D remains ambiguous. Per germline, CDR1 SGHDN and CDR2 FVKESK. The CDR3 spans 13 residues. V was cut by 2 bases and J by 5 bases, with 9 bases left in between. The CDR3 sequence: CASSQKGLTEAFF. CDR3 coding DNA: TGTGCCAGCAGCCAAAAGGGTTTGACTGAAGCTTTCTTT. The entire variable domain, with the rest obtained from reference TRBV14 and TRBJ1-1, is as follows: EAGVTQFPSHSVIEKGQTVTLRCDPISGHDNLYWYRRVMGKEIKFLLHFVKESKQDESGMPNNRFLAERTGGTYSTLKVQPAELEDSGVYFCASSQKGLTEAFFGQGTRLTVV.

This clonotype appeared many times. The chain is built from TRBV12-3 or TRBV12-4 and TRBJ1-6; 8 nucleotides line up with TRBD1. There are 14 residues in the CDR3. Trimming at V came to 4 bases and at J to 7 bases, leaving 3 bases not matched to a gene. The CDR3 loop reads CASSSTGGNSPLHF. For the CDR3, the DNA is TGTGCCAGCAGTTCCACAGGGGGAAATTCACCCCTCCACTTT.

This clonotype has only a few counts. V gene TRBV7-8 combines with J gene TRBJ2-2; D not resolved. Deletions cut 2 bases from V and 2 bases from J, with 12 bases between. Germline V gene data show CDR1 as SGHVS and CDR2 as FQNEAQ. This CDR3 region has 16 residues. The CDR3 sequence: CASSLWVGRNTGELFF. Written as DNA, the CDR3 is TGTGCCAGCAGCTTATGGGTCGGGCGAAACACCGGGGAGCTGTTTTTT.

This clonotype was observed a few times. The chain couples TRBV4-1 to TRBJ1-1; weak D call: TRBD1 (5 bases). This CDR3 has 16 amino acids. Germline values: CDR1 MGHRA, CDR2 YSYEKL. V lost 0 bases, J lost 4 bases, and 15 bases lay in between. CDR3: CASSQESGLGPTEAFF. CDR3 nucleotides: TGCGCCAGCAGCCAAGAGTCAGGGTTGGGACCCACTGAAGCTTTCTTT.

This clonotype was seen repeatedly, ten times or more. V gene TRBV3-1 combines with J gene TRBJ2-3, with 16 nucleotides matching TRBD2. This CDR3 has 16 residues. Germline CDR1 and CDR2: LGHDT and YNNKEL (reference sequence). V lost 5 bases and J lost 3; bases outside the gene matches: 2. CDR3: CASSVGLAGGTDTQYF. In nucleotides, the CDR3 is TGTGCCAGCAGCGTGGGACTAGCGGGGGGGACAGATACGCAGTATTTT.

The chain combines TRBV20-1 with TRBJ1-2; 10 nucleotides match TRBD1. From germline, CDR1 is DFQATT and CDR2 SNEGSKA (reference sequence). The V segment lost 3 bases and the J segment 8 bases; nucleotides outside the gene matches: 6. This CDR3 is built from 13 residues. This chain's CDR3 is CSASTGTGDGYTF. CDR3 nucleotides: TGCAGTGCTAGCACCGGGACAGGGGACGGCTACACCTTC.